The rows below give T cell receptor beta chains drawn from one sample of a study of blood T cell repertoires in COVID-19. Sequenced by immunoSEQ multiplex PCR; TCRdb stores in-frame clones only, minus some. The table records roughly 52,000 clones, roughly 80% of them present only once. The sample was peripheral blood. These receptors all stem from a human donor in a cohort sampled during active or convalescent COVID-19. Each CDR3 is given with its conserved first and last residue. A D gene is named only where the DNA matches it firmly. Clone size appears in some rows only: once, few, many, or a class for an expanded clone.

cdr3_nt: TGTGCCAGCAGCTTGGATGGTAGCGGTCTTACTAGCACAGATACGCAGTATTTT; cdr3_aa: CASSLDGSGLTSTDTQYF; clone_size: -; d_call: -; v_call: TRBV5-4; j_call: TRBJ2-3
cdr3_nt: TGTGCCAGTATCGGGAGCTCCTACGAGCAGTACTTC; cdr3_aa: CASIGSSYEQYF; clone_size: few; d_call: -; v_call: TRBV19; j_call: TRBJ2-7
cdr3_nt: TGTGCCAGTAGCCCTTTGGCGGGGGGTGAGGTTGGGGCCAACGTCCTGACTTTC; cdr3_aa: CASSPLAGGEVGANVLTF; clone_size: -; d_call: TRBD2; v_call: TRBV19; j_call: TRBJ2-6
cdr3_nt: TGTGCCAGCAGTACCCGACTAGCGTACAGCACAGATACGCAGTATTTT; cdr3_aa: CASSTRLAYSTDTQYF; clone_size: -; d_call: TRBD2; v_call: TRBV27; j_call: TRBJ2-3
cdr3_nt: TGTGCCAGTAGTATAGGAGGGGAGGTCACTGAAGCTTTCTTT; cdr3_aa: CASSIGGEVTEAFF; clone_size: once; d_call: -; v_call: TRBV19; j_call: TRBJ1-1
cdr3_nt: TGCGCCAGCAGCCCTCGGACAGGGGGCGCTAGGCGAGAGACCCAGTACTTC; cdr3_aa: CASSPRTGGARRETQYF; clone_size: -; d_call: TRBD1; v_call: TRBV5-1; j_call: TRBJ2-5
cdr3_nt: TGTGCCAGCAGCCGAGAGACCGGGGAGCTGTTTTTT; cdr3_aa: CASSRETGELFF; clone_size: -; d_call: -; v_call: TRBV11-3; j_call: TRBJ2-2
cdr3_nt: TGTGCCAGCAGAAGGAGTTTCAATGAGCAGTTCTTC; cdr3_aa: CASRRSFNEQFF; clone_size: -; d_call: -; v_call: TRBV6-5; j_call: TRBJ2-1
cdr3_nt: TGTGCCAGCAGGCGGGATGCCAACTATGGCTACACCTTC; cdr3_aa: CASRRDANYGYTF; clone_size: -; d_call: -; v_call: TRBV28; j_call: TRBJ1-2
cdr3_nt: TGTGCCAGCAGCCGTAGCGGCCCTGAAGAGCAGTTCTTC; cdr3_aa: CASSRSGPEEQFF; clone_size: -; d_call: -; v_call: TRBV11-2; j_call: TRBJ2-1
cdr3_nt: TGTGCCAGCAGCGTAACTAGCACAGATACGCAGTATTTT; cdr3_aa: CASSVTSTDTQYF; clone_size: -; d_call: -; v_call: TRBV9; j_call: TRBJ2-3
cdr3_nt: TGTGCCAGCAGCCCACTCAATAGACCGGGACAGGGAGAGACCCAGTACTTC; cdr3_aa: CASSPLNRPGQGETQYF; clone_size: once; d_call: TRBD1; v_call: TRBV7-9; j_call: TRBJ2-5